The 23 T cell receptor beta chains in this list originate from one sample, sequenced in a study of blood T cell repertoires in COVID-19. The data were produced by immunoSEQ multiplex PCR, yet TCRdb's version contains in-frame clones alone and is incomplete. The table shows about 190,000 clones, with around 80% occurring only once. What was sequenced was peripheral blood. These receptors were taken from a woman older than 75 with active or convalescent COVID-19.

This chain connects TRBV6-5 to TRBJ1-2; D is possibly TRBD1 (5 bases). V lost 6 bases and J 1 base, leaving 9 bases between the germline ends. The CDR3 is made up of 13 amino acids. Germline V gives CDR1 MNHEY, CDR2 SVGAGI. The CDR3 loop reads CASSPGHNYGYTF. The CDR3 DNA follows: TGTGCCAGCAGCCCCGGACATAACTATGGCTACACCTTC.

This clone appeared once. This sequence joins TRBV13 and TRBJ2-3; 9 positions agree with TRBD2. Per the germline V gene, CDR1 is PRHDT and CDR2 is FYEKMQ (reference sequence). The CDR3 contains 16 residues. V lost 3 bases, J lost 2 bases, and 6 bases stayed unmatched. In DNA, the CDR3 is TGTGCCAGCAGCTTCCGTGGCGGGGGGGCCACAGATACGCAGTATTTT. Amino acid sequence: CASSFRGGGATDTQYF.

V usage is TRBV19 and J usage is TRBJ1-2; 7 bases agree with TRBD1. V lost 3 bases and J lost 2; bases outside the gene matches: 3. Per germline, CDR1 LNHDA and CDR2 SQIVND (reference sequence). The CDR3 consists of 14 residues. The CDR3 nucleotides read TGTGCCAGTAGTATGCCAGGGGGGAACTATGGCTACACCTTC. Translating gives CASSMPGGNYGYTF.

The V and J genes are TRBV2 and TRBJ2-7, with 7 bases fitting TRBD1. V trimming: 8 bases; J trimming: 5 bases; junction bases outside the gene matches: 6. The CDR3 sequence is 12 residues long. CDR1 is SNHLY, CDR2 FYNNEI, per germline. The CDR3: CASRNRGDEQYF. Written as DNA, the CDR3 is TGTGCCAGCCGGAACAGGGGAGACGAGCAGTACTTC.

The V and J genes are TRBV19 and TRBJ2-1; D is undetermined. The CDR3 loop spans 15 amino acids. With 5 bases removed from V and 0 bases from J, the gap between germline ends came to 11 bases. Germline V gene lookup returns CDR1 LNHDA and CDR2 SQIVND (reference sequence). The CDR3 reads CASSVTASSYNEQFF. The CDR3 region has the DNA TGTGCCAGTAGTGTTACAGCCTCCTCCTACAATGAGCAGTTCTTC.

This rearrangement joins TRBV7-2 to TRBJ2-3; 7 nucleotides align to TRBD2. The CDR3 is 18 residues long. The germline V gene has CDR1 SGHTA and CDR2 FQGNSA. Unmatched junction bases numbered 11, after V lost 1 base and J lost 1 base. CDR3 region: CASSLVRTSGDRTDTQYF. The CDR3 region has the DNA TGTGCCAGCAGCTTAGTGAGAACGAGCGGGGACCGCACAGATACGCAGTATTTT.

The CDR3 loop reads CASSYETGGEGYTF. The CDR3 DNA reads as TGTGCCAGCAGTTACGAAACAGGGGGCGAGGGCTACACCTTC. The rearrangement links TRBV2 to TRBJ1-2, with 9 bases lining up with TRBD1. The CDR3 loop spans 14 amino acids. The ends lost 5 bases at V and 8 bases at J; junction bases unmatched: 9. The germline gives CDR1 SNHLY, CDR2 FYNNEI.

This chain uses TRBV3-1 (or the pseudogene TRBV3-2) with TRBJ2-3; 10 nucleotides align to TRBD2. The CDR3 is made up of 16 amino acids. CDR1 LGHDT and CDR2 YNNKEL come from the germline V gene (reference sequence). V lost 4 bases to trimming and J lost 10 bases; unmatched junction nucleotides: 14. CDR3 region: CASSPIPASGGGAQYF. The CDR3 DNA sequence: TGTGCCAGCAGCCCGATACCGGCTAGCGGGGGAGGGGCGCAGTATTTT.

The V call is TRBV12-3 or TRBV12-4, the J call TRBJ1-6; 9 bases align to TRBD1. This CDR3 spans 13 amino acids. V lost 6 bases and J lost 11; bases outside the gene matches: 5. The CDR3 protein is CASRLTGGPPLHF. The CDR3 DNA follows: TGTGCCAGCAGGTTAACAGGGGGCCCACCCCTCCACTTT.

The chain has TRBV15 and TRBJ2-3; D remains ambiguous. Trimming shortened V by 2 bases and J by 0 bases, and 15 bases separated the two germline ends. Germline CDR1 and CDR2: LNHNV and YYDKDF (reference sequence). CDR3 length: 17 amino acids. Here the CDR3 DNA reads TGTGCCACCAGCAGAACGCGGCGCAGCCGAAGCACAGATACGCAGTATTTT. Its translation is CATSRTRRSRSTDTQYF. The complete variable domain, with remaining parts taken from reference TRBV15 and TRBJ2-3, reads DAMVIQNPRYQVTQFGKPVTLSCSQTLNHNVMYWYQQKSSQAPKLLFHYYDKDFNNEADTPDNFQSRRPNTSFCFLDIRSPGLGDTAMYLCATSRTRRSRSTDTQYFGPGTRLTVL.

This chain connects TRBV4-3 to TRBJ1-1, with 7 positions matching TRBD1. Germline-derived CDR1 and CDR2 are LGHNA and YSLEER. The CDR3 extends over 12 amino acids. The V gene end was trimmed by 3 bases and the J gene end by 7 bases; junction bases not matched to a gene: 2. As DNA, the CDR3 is TGCGCCAGCAGCCAGGGGACAGATGAAGCTTTCTTT. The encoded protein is CASSQGTDEAFF.

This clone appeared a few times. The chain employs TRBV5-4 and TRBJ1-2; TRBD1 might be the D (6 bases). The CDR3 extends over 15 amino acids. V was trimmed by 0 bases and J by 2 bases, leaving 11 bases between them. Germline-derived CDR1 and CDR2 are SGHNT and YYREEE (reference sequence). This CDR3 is CASSLASGENYGYTF. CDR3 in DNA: TGTGCCAGCAGCTTGGCGTCAGGGGAGAACTATGGCTACACCTTC.

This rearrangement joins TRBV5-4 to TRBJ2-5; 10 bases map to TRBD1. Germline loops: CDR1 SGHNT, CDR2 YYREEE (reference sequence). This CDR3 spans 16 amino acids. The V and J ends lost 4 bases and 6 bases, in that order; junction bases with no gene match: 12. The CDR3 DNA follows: TGTGCCAGCAGCCCGGGCGGGGACAGGGGAGGGAAGACCCAGTACTTC. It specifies CASSPGGDRGGKTQYF.

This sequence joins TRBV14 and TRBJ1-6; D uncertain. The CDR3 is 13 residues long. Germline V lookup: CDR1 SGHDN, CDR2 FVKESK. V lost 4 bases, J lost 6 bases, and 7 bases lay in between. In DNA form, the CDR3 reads TGTGCCAGCAGCCGGCTTTTTAATTCACCCCTCCACTTT. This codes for CASSRLFNSPLHF.

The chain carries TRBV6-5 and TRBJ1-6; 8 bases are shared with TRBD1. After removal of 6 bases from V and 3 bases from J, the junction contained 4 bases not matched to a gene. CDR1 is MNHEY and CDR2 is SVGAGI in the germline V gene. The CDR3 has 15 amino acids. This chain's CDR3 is CASRTTGVYNSPLHF. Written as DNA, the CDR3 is TGTGCCAGCAGAACGACAGGGGTCTATAATTCACCCCTCCACTTT.

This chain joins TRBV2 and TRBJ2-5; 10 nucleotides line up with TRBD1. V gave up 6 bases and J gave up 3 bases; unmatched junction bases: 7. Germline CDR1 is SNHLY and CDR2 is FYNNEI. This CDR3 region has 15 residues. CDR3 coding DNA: TGTGCCAGCAGACCGGGACAGGGGAGTAAAGAGACCCAGTACTTC. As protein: CASRPGQGSKETQYF. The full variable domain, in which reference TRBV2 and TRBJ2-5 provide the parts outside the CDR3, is EPEVTQTPSHQVTQMGQEVILRCVPISNHLYFYWYRQILGQKVEFLVSFYNNEISEKSEIFDDQFSVERPDGSNFTLKIRSTKLEDSAMYFCASRPGQGSKETQYFGPGTRLLVL.

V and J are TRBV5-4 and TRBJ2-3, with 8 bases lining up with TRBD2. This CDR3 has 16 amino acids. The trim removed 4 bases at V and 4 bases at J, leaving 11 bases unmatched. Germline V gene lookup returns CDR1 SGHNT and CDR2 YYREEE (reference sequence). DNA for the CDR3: TGTGCCAGCAGCCAAAAGCTGCGGGGGGAGGCAGATACGCAGTATTTT. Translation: CASSQKLRGEADTQYF. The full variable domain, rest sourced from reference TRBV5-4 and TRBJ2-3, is ETGVTQSPTHLIKTRGQQVTLRCSSQSGHNTVSWYQQALGQGPQFIFQYYREEENGRGNFPPRFSGLQFPNYSSELNVNALELDDSALYLCASSQKLRGEADTQYFGPGTRLTVL.

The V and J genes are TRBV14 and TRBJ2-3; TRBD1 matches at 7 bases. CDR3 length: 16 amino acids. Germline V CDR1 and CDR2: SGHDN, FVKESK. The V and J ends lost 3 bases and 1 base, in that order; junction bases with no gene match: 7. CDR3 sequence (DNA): TGTGCCAGCAGCCAGGGCAGGGGGTTTCGCACAGATACGCAGTATTTT. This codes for CASSQGRGFRTDTQYF.

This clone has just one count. CDR3 bases: TGTGCCAGTATGGACAGGGGGCTACGCACAGATACGCAGTATTTT. Protein sequence: CASMDRGLRTDTQYF. The gene calls are TRBV19 and TRBJ2-3, with 11 bases aligning to TRBD1. V lost 7 bases, J lost 1 base, and 4 bases stayed unmatched. This CDR3 spans 15 amino acids. CDR1 LNHDA and CDR2 SQIVND come from the germline V gene (reference sequence).

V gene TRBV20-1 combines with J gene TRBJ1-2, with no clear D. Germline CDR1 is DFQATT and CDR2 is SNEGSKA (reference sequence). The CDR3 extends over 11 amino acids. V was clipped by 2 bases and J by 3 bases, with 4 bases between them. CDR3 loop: CSARPHYGYTF. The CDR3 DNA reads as TGCAGTGCTAGACCTCACTATGGCTACACCTTC.

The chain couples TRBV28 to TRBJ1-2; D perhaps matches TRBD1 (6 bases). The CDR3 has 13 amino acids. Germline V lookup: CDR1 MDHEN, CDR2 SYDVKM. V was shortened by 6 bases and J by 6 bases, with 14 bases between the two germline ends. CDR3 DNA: TGTGCCAGCAGACAACAGGGTGCTGATGGCTACACCTTC. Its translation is CASRQQGADGYTF.

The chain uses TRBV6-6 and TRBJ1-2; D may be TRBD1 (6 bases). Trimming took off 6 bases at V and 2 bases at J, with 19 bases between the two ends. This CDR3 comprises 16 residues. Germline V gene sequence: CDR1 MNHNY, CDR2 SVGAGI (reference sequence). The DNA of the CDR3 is TGTGCCAGCAGAGCAGGGGCCACCACACGGAACTATGGCTACACCTTC. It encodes CASRAGATTRNYGYTF.

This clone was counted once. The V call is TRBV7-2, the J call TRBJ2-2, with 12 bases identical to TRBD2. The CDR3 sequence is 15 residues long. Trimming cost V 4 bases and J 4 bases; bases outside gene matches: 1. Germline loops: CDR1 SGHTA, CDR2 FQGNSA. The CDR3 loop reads CASSSSGGATGELFF. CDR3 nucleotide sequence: TGTGCCAGCAGCTCTAGCGGGGGGGCCACCGGGGAGCTGTTTTTT.